This TCR beta chain originates from a study of cytomegalovirus exposure and HLA in healthy donors (dated by TCRdb to 2015 to 2018). As for the study more broadly: According to an earlier analysis of 587 of the donors, roughly 180 million T cells yielded roughly 110 million unique TCR beta sequences and 250 to 350 Gb of sequence data. Roughly 300 gigabases of sequencing data and around 85 million unique TCR sequences made up an early release that covered approximately 620 HLA-typed donors. Of the approximately 400 genotyped donors, 65% to 90% were placed in the genetic ancestry cluster associated with self-reported Caucasian donors. The study aimed to test whether cataloging public T cell receptors could reveal signatures of past pathogen exposure. The study profiled the T cell repertoires of under 850 subjects by immunosequencing and related them to cytomegalovirus serostatus. Along with the approximately 700-subject first cohort, a separate validation cohort of over a hundred different subjects was used. To predict cytomegalovirus infection status, the study combined high-throughput TCR immunosequencing, statistical association of individual TCRs with disease status, and machine learning. A later analysis re-examined previously published TCR beta repertoires from about 670 donors and added high-resolution HLA genotyping to investigate patterns of TCR occurrence. Rather than using new phenotypic data, the later analysis identified candidate immune exposures from TCR beta sequences and from how often those sequences occurred across donors. To decide whether each TCR beta V gene segment behaved as functional or pseudogenic, an earlier analysis of approximately 600 of the donors relied on high-throughput TCR beta sequencing. Donor age, sex, ethnicity and CMV serostatus were compiled alongside the repertoire data. Genome-wide SNP genotypes for about 65% of the 666 donors were used in a later genetic analysis, which treated that subset as a discovery cohort. Every discovery cohort repertoire had been produced on one sequencing platform. HLA typing covered class I and class II loci at four-digit resolution. Typing coverage differed by locus: A, B, C, DRB1 and DQB1 were typed in about 620-640 donors, DQA1 in about 500, DPA1 in 600 to 610, and DPB1 in approximately 450. Several DR-DQ haplotypes were treated as single units for association and clustering because of strong linkage in the cohort. Across approximately 400 genotyped donors of the cohort, an average of roughly 230,000 unique TCR beta nucleotide sequences per donor were sequenced, and 15% to 20% of those sequences were non-productive. Broader findings and caveats from the paper: The cohort was sequenced for TCR beta chains only, and without alpha or paired-chain data the features that could be detected were limited. A group of highly shared sequence variants was considered likely to be a technical artifact of the sequencing pipeline. Presence/absence analyses assumed roughly uniform sequencing depth across donors, an assumption that may not hold. While some public TCRs were present in many individuals, most TCR sequences turned up only very rarely across donors. Because counts were too low, some 16 rarely observed V segments, including chromosome 9 orphons, were excluded from the earlier analysis of 587 of the donors. Immune exposure information for the cohort was limited to CMV serostatus. In a later analysis, HLA-associated TCR beta chains were found to be more clonally expanded and to have lower generation probabilities than equally common non-associated chains. According to a later genetic analysis, donors in an Asian-associated ancestry cluster had fewer N-insertions in productive TCRs than the approximately 690-donor mean. When HLA alleles, especially DR and DQ, strongly co-occurred, attributing TCR associations to individual alleles was difficult. In the study, about 150 TCR beta chains were listed as associated with cytomegalovirus. An association between a missense DCLRE1C variant and V-gene and J-gene trimming of TCR beta chains was found in a later genetic analysis and replicated in an independent cohort. According to a later analysis, parvovirus B19, influenza, CMV and Epstein-Barr virus appeared linked to several top co-occurrence clusters. The authors suggested that the approach could potentially be generalized to other disease states and immunological phenotypes. Because the 87-base-pair reads could not distinguish some IMGT-functional V segments, including TRBV6-2 and TRBV6-3, those segments were excluded. In a later analysis, the rate of TCR association differed among HLA loci, with DRB1 alleles having the most associated TCRs and HLA-C alleles having the fewest. Because some donors lacked HLA typing at each locus, the association tests relied only on the typed subset. A later analysis associated about 18,000 TCR beta sequences with specific HLA alleles at a false discovery rate of 0.05. In vitro tests confirmed that a few of the cytomegalovirus-associated TCR beta chains recognize cytomegalovirus antigens. A further reported finding was that TCR beta sequences accurately predicted the HLA-A and HLA-B alleles for most subjects in the first cohort. Correlated functional status among segregating V segments might reflect linkage disequilibrium, but an unknown experimental factor could not be ruled out. A later analysis found that most CMV-associated TCR beta chains appeared HLA-restricted, with HLA associations seemingly driven largely by CMV exposure. In an earlier analysis of approximately 600 of the donors, most TCR beta V segments were observed in productive rearrangements about 87% or about 30% of the time, broadly matching IMGT annotations. The classifier was reported to diagnose cytomegalovirus status with high specificity and sensitivity in both the original cohort and the validation cohort.

Trimming takes 5 bases off V and 10 bases off J; junction bases not matched to a gene: 8. Counted from cysteine to phenylalanine, this CDR3 has 14 amino acids. Only CDR3 DNA is held: 42 bases, read in frame from base 1. CDR1 and CDR2, looked up from the germline V gene (reference sequence), are MNHEY and SMNVEV. The cohort comprised hundreds of healthy bone marrow donors. Cohort members were all nominally healthy when sampled, although unrecorded immune exposures were likely present. The donor tested CMV seronegative, placing the donor among the 352 seronegative members of the cohort. Every donor gave a peripheral blood sample, and the peripheral blood mononuclear cells from that sample were used for TCR beta sequencing. Genomic DNA extraction from the blood cell samples was performed with the Qiagen DNeasy Blood Extraction Kit. The library was made by the immunoSEQ multiplex PCR assay. The multiplex PCR relied on a mix of 60 forward primers for TCR Vbeta segments and 13 reverse primers for TCR Jbeta segments. The CDR3 region of rearranged TCR beta genes was amplified from genomic DNA by a multiplex PCR assay. The amplified TCR beta libraries were sequenced on the Illumina HiSeq System as 87-base-pair reads. The authors' analysis ran thus. In a later analysis, 77 million or so unique TCR beta chains were counted across the approximately 670 repertoires, and about 9.9 million of these chains were shared by at least two donors. Raw reads were error-corrected and collapsed into unique sequences with a nearest-neighbor algorithm that merged closely related sequences to remove PCR and sequencing errors. V, D and J gene segments were assigned by aligning CDR3 sequences to IMGT reference sequences. For a sequence to be retained, a match of at least six nucleotides to both a V gene segment and a J gene segment was required. Rearrangements were called productive when the CDR3 lacked stop codons and stayed in frame with V and J; all others were non-productive. Following IMGT convention, CDR3 was defined as the stretch from the second conserved V-encoded cysteine to the conserved J-encoded phenylalanine. The earlier analysis of 500 to 750 of the donors excluded any sequence lacking an unambiguous match to a single V gene segment. An earlier analysis of around 600 of the donors classified V segments as functional when productive rearrangements were above 56.7% and as segregating when the standard deviation between donors was above 5%. A statistical classification framework was developed to diagnose cytomegalovirus status using the catalog of TCR beta chain sequences. V and J gene assignment, in a later analysis, came from comparing TCR nucleotide sequences with IMGT/GENE-DB human TR gene sequences. In a later analysis, CDR3 sequences and most-parsimonious VDJ recombination scenarios were assigned using the TCRdist pipeline. A later analysis defined each TCR beta chain by its CDR3 amino acid sequence plus V-gene family, and excluded reads lacking a unique V-gene family. A later analysis removed 592 highly shared, low-generation-probability nucleotide sequences to deal with suspected cross-contamination and a sequencing artifact. In a later analysis, a clonal expansion index for each public chain was calculated from normalized within-repertoire ranks of inferred template counts. Generation probabilities in a later analysis came from a VDJ recombination model fitted to out-of-frame rearrangements, and those results were checked against IGoR. Hypergeometric tests were used in a later analysis to score TCR-TCR, TCR-HLA and TCR-CMV co-occurrence, with a repertoire-size bias correction applied to the TCR pairs. To estimate false discovery rates, a later analysis permuted the HLA or CMV assignments 20 times. A later analysis grouped co-occurring TCRs with DBSCAN, adding TCRdist sequence similarity when clustering within HLA-allele-positive subsets. Co-occurrence clustering excluded repertoires with fewer than 30,000 or more than 120,000 public chains, plus five with anomalous nucleotide sharing. TCRdb took over this immuneACCESS table, retaining in-frame rearrangements with V and J assigned. Such tables are incomplete; in checked studies, under half of the missing clones stem from an unresolved V gene, and the remainder is unexplained. That table gives V, J and clone size, and the DNA gave D and trimming. In this sample's table one finds around 130,000 clones. The ten largest clones add up to less than 2% of the sample.

As regards this clone: This receptor's antigen is unknown.

Specimen: PBMCs. This clonotype was sampled from a woman between 40 and 55 years old in good health and CMV-seronegative. The chain was built from TRBV27 and TRBJ1-6, and TRBD1 aligns with 7 junction nucleotides. DNA sequence: TGTGCCAGCAGTCTAGACAGGGTCGGGTCACCCCTCCACTTT. This is translated as CASSLDRVGSPLHF.